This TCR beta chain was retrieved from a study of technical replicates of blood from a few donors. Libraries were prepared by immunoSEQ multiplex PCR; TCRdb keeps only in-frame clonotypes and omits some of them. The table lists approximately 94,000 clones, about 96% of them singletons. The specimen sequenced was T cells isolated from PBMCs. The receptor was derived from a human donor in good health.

CDR3 loop: CASRLQAYEQYF. The CDR3 DNA follows: TGTGCCAGCCGTTTACAGGCCTACGAGCAGTACTTC. The chain combines TRBV6-1 with TRBJ2-7; D may be TRBD1 (5 bases). Per the germline V gene, CDR1 is MNHNS and CDR2 is SASEGT. V lost 8 bases and J lost 2, with 10 bases in between. The CDR3 has 12 amino acids.